The clone carrying this TCR beta chain was found many times. This sample is drawn from a study of CDR3 diversity in severe acne. This CDR3 comprises 15 residues. J was trimmed by 8 bases and V by 0 bases; bases with no gene match: 9. The germline CDR1 and CDR2 sequences are SGHDN and FVKESK. Each CDR3 protein gets one entry after TCRdb re-called the PCR reads with MiXCR. Counted here are approximately 90,000 distinct CDR3 sequences, 45% to 50% occurring once; the ten biggest clones make up about 9.5%. Sequencing was carried out using blood. This sequence originates from a male donor in good health, serving as a control. The gene calls are TRBV14 and TRBJ1-2; 7 nucleotides agree with TRBD1. CDR3 sequence: CASSQERSGGGGYTF. Written as DNA, the CDR3 is TGTGCCAGCAGCCAAGAAAGGAGCGGAGGGGGCGGCTACACCTTC.